Presented here are 3 T cell receptor beta chains from one specimen sequenced in a study of spatial heterogeneity in lung cancer. The time point is: sample taken at primary tumor resection. From the 5' RACE reads, TCRdb called clonotypes with MiXCR, one entry per CDR3 protein. There are about 10,000 distinct CDR3 sequences in the sample; approximately 53% occur only once, and roughly 28% lies in the top ten. No antigens are known for them. The study's findings and limits: In tumors, expanded intratumoral alpha and beta TCR counts tracked mutation counts.

The material was lung tumor tissue, obtained at surgery. The source of these receptors is a female donor with early-stage non-small cell lung cancer.

Comments on this clonotype: This beta chain represents an off-target read in a library built for alpha chains; its size is of limited meaning. The rearrangement joins TRBV20-1 to TRBJ1-1, with D tentatively TRBD1 (5 bases). V lost 6 bases, J lost 6 bases, and 17 bases lay in between. This CDR3 region has 13 residues. Per germline, CDR1 DFQATT and CDR2 SNEGSKA (reference sequence). The CDR3 sequence is CSASQGGGSEAFF. In DNA form, the CDR3 reads TGCAGTGCCAGCCAGGGTGGGGGTTCTGAAGCTTTCTTT.

Of note for this clonotype: Being off target in a library aimed at alpha chains, this beta chain has a size of little meaning. This chain joins TRBV5-1 and TRBJ1-4, with TRBD1 as a possible D gene (6 bases). This CDR3 is 14 amino acids long. Germline V lookup: CDR1 SGHRS, CDR2 YFSETQ. The ends were cut back, 5 bases at V and 4 bases at J, with 12 bases in the middle. The CDR3 loop is CASSSGTLNEKLFF. For the CDR3, the DNA is TGCGCCAGCAGTTCCGGGACACTTAATGAAAAACTGTTTTTT. The whole variable domain, filled in from reference TRBV5-1 and TRBJ1-4, reads KAGVTQTPRYLIKTRGQQVTLSCSPISGHRSVSWYQQTPGQGLQFLFEYFSETQRNKGNFPGRFSGRQFSNSRSEMNVSTLELGDSALYLCASSSGTLNEKLFFGSGTQLSVL.

To note about this clonotype: The library was built for alpha chains, so this beta chain is an off-target read and its size means little. V gene TRBV12-3 or TRBV12-4 combines with J gene TRBJ2-1, with 8 bases identical to TRBD1. The CDR3 has 15 residues. The V segment lost 9 bases and the J segment 3 bases; nucleotides outside the gene matches: 10. Here the CDR3 DNA reads TGTGCCAGAAGGACAGGGCCTCTCCACTACAATGAGCAGTTCTTC. This codes for CARRTGPLHYNEQFF.